The 19 T cell receptor beta chains reported below all come from one sample, sequenced in a study of shared clonotypes between healthy human individuals. Naive-designated CD8 cells lacked CD45RO, were positively enriched for CCR7, and omitted terminally differentiated effector memory CD45RA+ cells. The method was immunoSEQ multiplex PCR; TCRdb's version includes in-frame clones alone and lacks a portion of them. The data contain around 2.1 million clones, about 92% of them singletons. Material for sequencing was naive CD8+ T cells from PBMCs. These receptors originate from a man aged 18-30 years in good health. Some clones in this sample may be carry-over from other donors' samples.

This chain connects TRBV2 to TRBJ1-5; weak D call: TRBD1 (5 bases). There are 13 residues in the CDR3. Deletions cut 8 bases from V and 3 bases from J, with 11 bases between. The germline gives CDR1 SNHLY, CDR2 FYNNEI. The CDR3 region has the DNA TGTGCCAGCGACCTGGGGGACAATCAGCCCCAGCATTTT. This translates into CASDLGDNQPQHF.

Of note for this clone: This sample also contains other DNA sequences that code for the same CDR3. V gene TRBV6-1 combines with J gene TRBJ2-7, with 9 bases matching TRBD1. The CDR3 is 14 amino acids. Germline V gene lookup returns CDR1 MNHNS and CDR2 SASEGT. The trim removed 2 bases at V and 3 bases at J, leaving 2 bases unmatched. The CDR3 sequence is CASSETGQGYEQYF. The CDR3 DNA is TGTGCCAGCAGTGAAACGGGACAGGGCTACGAGCAGTACTTC.

This chain connects TRBV7-2 to TRBJ2-7, with TRBD2 as a possible D gene (7 bases). CDR3 length equals 15 residues. Per the germline V gene, CDR1 is SGHTA and CDR2 is FQGNSA. Between the trimmed V and J ends, which lost 5 bases and 0 bases, there was a span of 14 bases. The CDR3 loop reads CASSPREGGSYEQYF. The CDR3 DNA reads as TGTGCCAGCAGCCCCAGGGAGGGGGGCTCCTACGAGCAGTACTTC.

On this clone itself: This sample includes further DNA sequences coding for the same CDR3. V and J are TRBV9 and TRBJ2-2, with TRBD2 matching over 11 bases. With 3 bases clipped from V and 5 bases from J, the junction kept 3 bases outside the gene matches. This CDR3 has 15 amino acids. The germline V gene has CDR1 SGDLS and CDR2 YYNGEE. The CDR3 region is CASSARLAGTGELFF. The DNA for the CDR3 is TGTGCCAGCAGCGCCAGACTAGCGGGAACCGGGGAGCTGTTTTTT.

The chain recombines TRBV9 with TRBJ2-3; 10 bases line up with TRBD2. CDR3 length equals 17 residues. After removal of 4 bases from V and 1 base from J, the junction contained 9 bases not matched to a gene. CDR1 SGDLS and CDR2 YYNGEE come from the germline V gene. CDR3 region: CASSFLAGESRTDTQYF. The CDR3 DNA reads TGTGCCAGCAGCTTTCTAGCGGGAGAGTCGCGCACAGATACGCAGTATTTT.

The chain uses TRBV9 and TRBJ2-3; D assignment may be TRBD1 or TRBD2 (5 bases each). The CDR3 has 16 amino acids. V lost 3 bases and J lost 0, with 14 bases in between. Germline CDR1 SGDLS, CDR2 YYNGEE. CDR3 sequence: CASSAGAEESTDTQYF. CDR3 in DNA: TGTGCCAGCAGCGCCGGGGCTGAGGAGAGCACAGATACGCAGTATTTT.

This chain connects TRBV28 to TRBJ2-7; D not certain. CDR3 length equals 12 residues. The V and J ends lost 3 bases and 6 bases respectively, with 9 bases between them. Germline V lookup: CDR1 MDHEN, CDR2 SYDVKM. The CDR3 coding sequence is TGTGCCAGCAGTTTTAGGGTGGGCGAGCAGTACTTC. Protein product: CASSFRVGEQYF.

CDR3 loop: CASSYSTGTSYEQYF. In DNA form, the CDR3 reads TGTGCCAGCAGTTACTCTACAGGGACGTCCTACGAGCAGTACTTC. The chain carries TRBV6-5 and TRBJ2-7; possibly TRBD1 for D (6 bases). Germline CDR1 MNHEY, CDR2 SVGAGI. The length of the CDR3 is 15 residues. V was pared by 0 bases and J by 1 base, with 10 bases between.

V and J are TRBV27 and TRBJ2-2; D is ambiguous. V was clipped by 6 bases and J by 1 base, with 12 bases between them. Germline loops: CDR1 MNHEY, CDR2 SMNVEV (reference sequence). The CDR3 extends over 15 amino acids. CDR3: CASSHLWGNTGELFF. CDR3 coding DNA: TGTGCCAGCAGCCATTTGTGGGGGAACACCGGGGAGCTGTTTTTT.

In this sample, this clone turned up once. The chain combines TRBV5-1 with TRBJ1-1; D is uncertain. V lost 3 bases, J lost 6 bases, and 9 bases lay in between. This CDR3 spans 12 amino acids. Germline V gives CDR1 SGHRS, CDR2 YFSETQ. CDR3 amino acids: CASSSRAAEAFF. The DNA of the CDR3 is TGCGCCAGCAGCTCCCGGGCAGCTGAAGCTTTCTTT.

CDR3 region: CASIPTGGDSTFSYEQYF. DNA for the CDR3: TGTGCCAGCATACCGACAGGGGGCGATTCGACCTTCTCCTACGAGCAGTACTTC. The chain combines TRBV28 with TRBJ2-7; 10 positions match TRBD1. The ends lost 7 bases at V and 0 bases at J; junction bases unmatched: 15. CDR1 and CDR2 (germline): MDHEN, SYDVKM. The CDR3 length is 18 residues.

This chain joins TRBV6-4 and TRBJ2-3, with 14 nucleotides matching TRBD2. CDR3 size: 19 residues. Germline V lookup: CDR1 MRHNA, CDR2 SNTAGT. With V trimmed by 4 bases and J by 0 bases, 9 bases remained unmatched. CDR3 in DNA: TGTGCCAGCAGTGGGTGGACTAGCGGGAGGAACCTTAGCACAGATACGCAGTATTTT. This translates into CASSGWTSGRNLSTDTQYF.

This sequence joins TRBV29-1 and TRBJ1-1, with TRBD1 identical over 9 bases. The CDR3 runs to 16 residues. Germline CDR1 and CDR2: SQVTM and ANQGSEA. V was pared by 6 bases and J by 3 bases, with 14 bases of the junction left unmatched. DNA for the CDR3: TGCAGCGTCGCCACCCCGACAGGGGGGGTGGACACTGAAGCTTTCTTT. Translating it yields CSVATPTGGVDTEAFF.

J is TRBJ2-3 and V is TRBV27, with 8 positions matching TRBD2. CDR3 length: 14 residues. Germline V gives CDR1 MNHEY, CDR2 SMNVEV (reference sequence). V lost 9 bases, J lost 1 base, and 6 bases stayed unmatched. CDR3 coding DNA: TGTGCCAGTGCGACGACTAGCGGCACAGATACGCAGTATTTT. This gives the protein CASATTSGTDTQYF.

The V call is TRBV27, the J call TRBJ2-5, with 9 nucleotides matching TRBD1. V was clipped by 6 bases and J by 5 bases; unmatched bases: 7. This CDR3 has 14 amino acids. Germline V gene sequence: CDR1 MNHEY, CDR2 SMNVEV (reference sequence). The CDR3 coding sequence is TGTGCCAGCAGGGTCACAGGGGGCTGGGAGACCCAGTACTTC. Amino acids: CASRVTGGWETQYF.

To note about this clone: Other DNA sequences in this sample translate to the same CDR3. The chain links TRBV28 to TRBJ1-5, with TRBD1 identical over 8 bases. The CDR3 runs 14 residues. The J segment lost 1 base and the V segment lost 6 bases, leaving 2 bases of the junction unmatched. Germline loops: CDR1 MDHEN, CDR2 SYDVKM. The CDR3 sequence: CASSDRGSNQPQHF. For the CDR3, the DNA is TGTGCCAGCAGCGACAGGGGCAGCAATCAGCCCCAGCATTTT.

The chain carries TRBV7-9 and TRBJ2-7; 7 bases fit TRBD2. This CDR3 region has 15 residues. The germline V gene has CDR1 SEHNR and CDR2 FQNEAQ (reference sequence). V dropped 2 bases and J dropped 1; count of bases not matched to a gene: 5. The CDR3 protein is CASSLPGGSSYEQYF. CDR3 nucleotides: TGTGCCAGCAGCTTACCGGGGGGATCGTCCTACGAGCAGTACTTC.

Remarks on this clone: Other nucleotide sequences from this sample produce the same CDR3. This chain connects TRBV5-6 to TRBJ2-1, with D maybe TRBD2 (5 bases). Germline V lookup: CDR1 SGHDT, CDR2 YYEEEE. CDR3 size: 11 residues. Trimming took 4 bases from V and 6 from J, leaving 5 bases between them. CDR3 DNA sequence: TGTGCCAGCAGCCGGGGCAATGAGCAGTTCTTC. Translated, it gives CASSRGNEQFF.

The chain couples TRBV28 to TRBJ2-1, with D unresolved. From germline, CDR1 is MDHEN and CDR2 SYDVKM. The CDR3 is 13 amino acids. V was trimmed by 2 bases and J by 10 bases, leaving 12 bases between them. Here the CDR3 DNA reads TGTGCCAGCAGTTTAGCCTCAACGTCGGAGCAGTTCTTC. This translates into CASSLASTSEQFF.